This is a list of T cell receptor beta chains from one sample in a study of technical replicates of blood from several donors. Using immunoSEQ multiplex PCR, the repertoire was profiled, and TCRdb retains in-frame clones only, with some absent. The data contain some 87,000 clones, about 97% of them singletons. The sequenced sample consisted of T cells isolated from PBMCs. These TCRs come from a human donor in good health. Each CDR3 is given with its conserved first and last residue. A D gene is named only where the DNA matches it firmly. Where a row states a size, it is once, few, many or the class of an expanded clone; other rows omit it.

>TRBV7-9|TRBJ2-1|.|.
TGTGCCAGCAGCTTAGGGAGCAATGAGCAGTTCTTC
CASSLGSNEQFF
>TRBV7-9|TRBJ1-1|TRBD1|.
TGTGCCAGCAGCCAAGGGGGCGGTGAAGCTTTCTTT
CASSQGGGEAFF
>TRBV4-1|TRBJ1-2|.|.
TGCGCCAGCAGCCAAGATGGGGGGGGACCCTATGGCTACACCTTC
CASSQDGGGPYGYTF
>TRBV4-1|TRBJ2-1|.|.
TGCGCCAGCAGCCAAGGCAGGACTTGGGAGCAGTTCTTC
CASSQGRTWEQFF
>TRBV19|TRBJ1-5|.|.
TGTGCCAGTAGTGAACGGTTACAGCCCCAGCATTTT
CASSERLQPQHF
>TRBV29-1|TRBJ1-1|.|.
TGCAGCGTTGAAACCTCACGGGACACTGAAGCTTTCTTT
CSVETSRDTEAFF
>TRBV7-8|TRBJ2-1|TRBD1|.
TGTGCCAGCAGCTTGTCGGGGACAGTCTCGAACAATGAGCAGTTCTTC
CASSLSGTVSNNEQFF
>TRBV5-1|TRBJ2-7|TRBD1|.
TGCGCCAGCAGCTCCTCCGGACAGGGCTACTACGAGCAGTACTTC
CASSSSGQGYYEQYF
>TRBV18|TRBJ2-3|.|.
TGTGCCAGCTCACCACTGAGGACAGCAAGCACAGATACGCAGTATTTT
CASSPLRTASTDTQYF
>TRBV11-2|TRBJ2-5|.|once
TGTGCCAGCAGCTTAGTCGGTTACCAAGAGACCCAGTACTTC
CASSLVGYQETQYF
>TRBV7-9|TRBJ1-1|TRBD1|.
TGTGCCAGCAGCCCCTCACCGTGGACAGGGGTCACTGAAGCTTTCTTT
CASSPSPWTGVTEAFF
>TRBV15|TRBJ2-1|.|.
TGTGCCACCAGAGGACTATGGGATAACGAGCAGTTCTTC
CATRGLWDNEQFF
>TRBV9|TRBJ2-1|TRBD2|once
TGTGCCAGCAGCGTAAAAGTGGGGCGGGAGGGCGACCTCTGGGAGCAGTTCTTC
CASSVKVGREGDLWEQFF
>TRBV19|TRBJ2-7|TRBD1|.
TGTGCCAGTAGTACACCGGGACAGGGAATAGGGGAGCAGTACTTC
CASSTPGQGIGEQYF
>TRBV5-1|TRBJ2-6|.|.
TGCGCCAGCAGCTGGGGGGGCTCCAGCTCTGGGGCCAACGTCCTGACTTTC
CASSWGGSSSGANVLTF
>TRBV5-1|TRBJ1-2|TRBD1|.
TGCGCCAGCAGCTTGGGAGGGGCAGGGGGCCAGGACTATGGCTACACCTTC
CASSLGGAGGQDYGYTF
>TRBV5-1|TRBJ1-1|.|.
TGCGCCAGCAGCTTGGGCGGGGCTGAGAACACTGAAGCTTTCTTT
CASSLGGAENTEAFF
>TRBV9|TRBJ2-4|TRBD2|.
TGTGCCAGCAGCGCTAGCGGGAGCTCGGGGAACATTCAGTACTTC
CASSASGSSGNIQYF
>TRBV30|TRBJ1-1|.|few
TGTGCCTGGAGGTTAACGGTGAACACTGAAGCTTTCTTT
CAWRLTVNTEAFF
>TRBV29-1|TRBJ2-1|TRBD2|.
TGCAGCGTTGAGAGACTAGCGGGAGACAATGAGCAGTTCTTC
CSVERLAGDNEQFF
>TRBV5-1|TRBJ2-3|TRBD2|.
TGCGCCAGCAGTCTACGGACTAGCGGGACGGATACGCAGTATTTT
CASSLRTSGTDTQYF
>TRBV4-1|TRBJ1-4|TRBD1|few
TGCGCCAGCAAATCGCTGACCGCCAGGGACAGCTTATTTGAAAAACTGTTTTTT
CASKSLTARDSLFEKLFF
>TRBV27|TRBJ2-4|TRBD2|.
TGTGCCAGCAGCGCTGGGGTAGCGGGAGGATGGGACATTCAGTACTTC
CASSAGVAGGWDIQYF
>TRBV25-1|TRBJ1-2|TRBD1|.
TGTGCCAGCAGTGAACAGACAGGGGTCTATGGCTACACCTTC
CASSEQTGVYGYTF
>TRBV25-1|TRBJ1-3|.|.
TGTGCCAGCATGGGAATCACCGCCGGGAATCTTGTAGACACCATATATTTT
CASMGITAGNLVDTIYF
>TRBV15|TRBJ2-7|.|.
TGTGCCACCAGCCCCGACAGGTCCTACGAGCAGTACTTC
CATSPDRSYEQYF
>TRBV4-3|TRBJ2-2|.|.
TGCGCCAGCAGCCGCTGGACACAGAACACCGGGGAGCTGTTTTTT
CASSRWTQNTGELFF
>TRBV4-3|TRBJ2-1|TRBD1|.
TGCGCCAGCAGCCGGGACAGGGGAACAGGTGAGCAGTTCTTC
CASSRDRGTGEQFF
>TRBV7-2|TRBJ1-2|TRBD1|.
TGTGCCAGCAGCTTATGGGACAGGGACGGCTACACCTTC
CASSLWDRDGYTF
>TRBV6-1|TRBJ2-7|TRBD2|once
TGTGCCAGCAGAGCGGGAGGGTCCTACGAGCAGTACTTC
CASRAGGSYEQYF
>TRBV5-6|TRBJ1-5|TRBD1|.
TGTGCCAGCAGCTTGGCAATGGGACAGTCCAATCAGCCCCAGCATTTT
CASSLAMGQSNQPQHF
>TRBV2|TRBJ2-5|.|.
TGTGCCAGCAGTTTTCAGGTTACACAAGAGACCCAGTACTTC
CASSFQVTQETQYF
>TRBV11-2|TRBJ1-1|TRBD1|.
TGTGCCAGCAGCTCCATCCGGGACAGGCCACCCGATGCGGCAGCTTTCTTT
CASSSIRDRPPDAAAFF
>TRBV7-9|TRBJ2-7|TRBD2|once
TGTGCCAGCAGCTTAGTCCTGGGGGGGGACGCATACTACGAGCAGTACTTC
CASSLVLGGDAYYEQYF
>TRBV12-2|TRBJ2-3|.|.
TGTGCAAGTCGCTTCCCGACGAGCGGGAGTGAACGGGGCACAGATACGCAGTATTTT
CASRFPTSGSERGTDTQYF
>TRBV7-9|TRBJ1-4|.|.
TGTGCCAGCAGCATCCAACAGGGTAATGAAAAACTGTTTTTT
CASSIQQGNEKLFF
>TRBV18|TRBJ1-1|.|.
TGTGCCAGCTCACCACCGCGACAGCCGAACACTGAAGCTTTCTTT
CASSPPRQPNTEAFF
>TRBV27|TRBJ2-5|.|once
TGTGCCAGCACGTCCGGGGAGACCCAGTACTTC
CASTSGETQYF
>TRBV6-5|TRBJ1-2|.|.
TGTGCCAGCAGTTACACAGGACAATATGGCTACACCTTC
CASSYTGQYGYTF
>TRBV2|TRBJ1-2|.|.
TGTGCCAGCAGTGTCAGGAAAGATGGCTACACCTTC
CASSVRKDGYTF